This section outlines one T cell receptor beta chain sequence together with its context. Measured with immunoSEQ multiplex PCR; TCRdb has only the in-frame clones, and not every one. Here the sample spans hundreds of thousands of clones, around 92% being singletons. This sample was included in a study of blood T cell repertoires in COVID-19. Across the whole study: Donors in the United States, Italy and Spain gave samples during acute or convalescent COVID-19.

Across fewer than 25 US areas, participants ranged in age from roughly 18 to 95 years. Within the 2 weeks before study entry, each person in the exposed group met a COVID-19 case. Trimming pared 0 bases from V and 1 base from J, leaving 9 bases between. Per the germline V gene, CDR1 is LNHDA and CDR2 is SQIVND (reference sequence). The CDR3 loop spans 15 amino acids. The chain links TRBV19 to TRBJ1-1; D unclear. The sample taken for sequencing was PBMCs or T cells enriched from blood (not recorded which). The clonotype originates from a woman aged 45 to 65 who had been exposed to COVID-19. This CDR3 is CASSIDPERNTEAFF. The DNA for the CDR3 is TGTGCCAGTAGTATAGATCCTGAGAGGAACACTGAAGCTTTCTTT.